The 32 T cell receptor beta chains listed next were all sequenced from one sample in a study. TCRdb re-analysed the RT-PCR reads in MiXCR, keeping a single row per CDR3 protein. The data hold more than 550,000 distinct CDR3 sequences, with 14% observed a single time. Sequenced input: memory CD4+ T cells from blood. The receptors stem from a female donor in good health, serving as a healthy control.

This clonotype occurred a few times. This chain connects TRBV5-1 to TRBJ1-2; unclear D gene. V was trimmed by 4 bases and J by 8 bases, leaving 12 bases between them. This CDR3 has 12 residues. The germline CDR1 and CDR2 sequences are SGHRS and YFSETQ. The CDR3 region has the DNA TGCGCCAGCAGCCCGGTGGGTTTCGGCTACACCTTC. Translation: CASSPVGFGYTF.

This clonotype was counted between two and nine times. CDR3 in DNA: TGTGCCAGCAGCTTATGGGGGGGAAGCAATCAGCCCCAGCATTTT. This translates into CASSLWGGSNQPQHF. The chain is built from TRBV7-2 and TRBJ1-5; possibly TRBD1 for D (5 bases). V lost 2 bases, J lost 1 base, and 9 bases lay in between. Germline-derived CDR1 and CDR2 are SGHTA and FQGNSA. The CDR3 totals 15 residues.

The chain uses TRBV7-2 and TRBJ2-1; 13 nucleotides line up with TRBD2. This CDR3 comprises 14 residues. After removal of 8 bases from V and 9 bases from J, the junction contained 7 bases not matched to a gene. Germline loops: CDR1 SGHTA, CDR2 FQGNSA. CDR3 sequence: CASPGTSGAGEQFF. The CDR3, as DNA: TGTGCCAGCCCCGGGACTAGCGGGGCCGGTGAGCAGTTCTTC.

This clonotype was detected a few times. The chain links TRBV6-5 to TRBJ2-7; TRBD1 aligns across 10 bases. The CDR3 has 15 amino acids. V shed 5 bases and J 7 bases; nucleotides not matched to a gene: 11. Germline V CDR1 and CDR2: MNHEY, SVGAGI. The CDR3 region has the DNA TGTGCCAGCAGTCGACCGGGACAGGGGATAGGTGAGCAGTACTTC. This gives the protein CASSRPGQGIGEQYF.

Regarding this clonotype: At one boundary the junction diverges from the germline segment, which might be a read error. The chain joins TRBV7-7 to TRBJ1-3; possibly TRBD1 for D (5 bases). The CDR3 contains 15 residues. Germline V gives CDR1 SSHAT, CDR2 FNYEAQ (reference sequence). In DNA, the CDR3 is TGTGCTAGCAGCCCCGGGACGGCCCTTGGAAACACCATATATTTT. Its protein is CASSPGTALGNTIYF. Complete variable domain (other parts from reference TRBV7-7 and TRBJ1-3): GAGVSQSPRYKVTKRGQDVTLRCDPISSHATLYWYQQALGQGPEFLTYFNYEAQPDKSGLPSDRFSAERPEGSISTLTIQRTEQRDSAMYRCASSPGTALGNTIYFGEGSWLTVV.

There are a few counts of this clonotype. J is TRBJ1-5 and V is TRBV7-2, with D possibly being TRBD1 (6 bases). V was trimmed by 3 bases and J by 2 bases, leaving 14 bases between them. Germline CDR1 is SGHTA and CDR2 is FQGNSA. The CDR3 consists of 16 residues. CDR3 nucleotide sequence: TGTGCCAGCAGCTTGATCACAGGGAGTGGCAATCAGCCCCAGCATTTT. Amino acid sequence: CASSLITGSGNQPQHF.

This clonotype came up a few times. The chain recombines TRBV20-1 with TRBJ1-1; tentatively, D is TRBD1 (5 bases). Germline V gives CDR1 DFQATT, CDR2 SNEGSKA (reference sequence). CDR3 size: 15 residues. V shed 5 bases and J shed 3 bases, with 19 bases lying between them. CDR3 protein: CSARQPGVDYTEAFF. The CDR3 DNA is TGCAGTGCTCGTCAGCCGGGGGTGGACTACACTGAAGCTTTCTTT.

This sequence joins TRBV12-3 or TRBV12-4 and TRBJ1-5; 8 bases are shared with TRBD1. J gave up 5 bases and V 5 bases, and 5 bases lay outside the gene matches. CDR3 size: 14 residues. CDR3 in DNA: TGTGCCAGCAGTCGGGACAGGAGTGATCAGCCCCAGCATTTT. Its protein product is CASSRDRSDQPQHF.

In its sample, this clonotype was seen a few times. The CDR3 sequence is CASSLAYRGNNYGYTF. CDR3 in DNA: TGTGCCAGCAGCTTAGCGTATCGGGGCAACAACTATGGCTACACCTTC. The chain employs TRBV7-2 and TRBJ1-2; TRBD1 is a possible D gene (5 bases). The germline V gene encodes CDR1 SGHTA and CDR2 FQGNSA. Trimming cost V 0 bases and J 2 bases, with 13 bases left between them. The CDR3 contains 16 residues.

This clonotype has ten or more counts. As DNA, the CDR3 is TGTGCCATCAGTGAGTCGCTAGGATTCCGGGATACGCAGTATTTT. This translates into CAISESLGFRDTQYF. V and J are TRBV10-3 and TRBJ2-3; D unclear. Trimming shortened V by 0 bases and J by 6 bases, and 13 bases separated the two germline ends. CDR3 length: 15 amino acids. Germline V gene sequence: CDR1 ENHRY, CDR2 SYGVKD.

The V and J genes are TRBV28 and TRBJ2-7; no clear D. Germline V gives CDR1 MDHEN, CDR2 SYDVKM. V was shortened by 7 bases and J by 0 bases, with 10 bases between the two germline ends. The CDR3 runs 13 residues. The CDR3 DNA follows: TGTGCCAGCACCCAGGATTACTCCTACGAGCAGTACTTC. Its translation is CASTQDYSYEQYF.

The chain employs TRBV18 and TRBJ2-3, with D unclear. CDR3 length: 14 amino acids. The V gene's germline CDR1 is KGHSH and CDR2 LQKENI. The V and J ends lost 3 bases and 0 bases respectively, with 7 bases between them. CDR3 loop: CASSPSYSTDTQYF. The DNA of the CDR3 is TGTGCCAGCTCACCTTCCTATAGCACAGATACGCAGTATTTT. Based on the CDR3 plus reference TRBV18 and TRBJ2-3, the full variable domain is NAGVMQNPRHLVRRRGQEARLRCSPMKGHSHVYWYRQLPEEGLKFMVYLQKENIIDESGMPKERFSAEFPKEGPSILRIQQVVRGDSAAYFCASSPSYSTDTQYFGPGTRLTVL.

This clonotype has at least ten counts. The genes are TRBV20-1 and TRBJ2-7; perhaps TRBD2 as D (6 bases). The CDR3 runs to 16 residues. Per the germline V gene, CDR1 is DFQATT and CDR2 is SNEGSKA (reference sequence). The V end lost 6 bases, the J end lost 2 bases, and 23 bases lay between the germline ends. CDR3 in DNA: TGCAGTGCCCTCGTCGCCGGGGCACTAGCCCCCTACGAGCAGTACTTC. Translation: CSALVAGALAPYEQYF.

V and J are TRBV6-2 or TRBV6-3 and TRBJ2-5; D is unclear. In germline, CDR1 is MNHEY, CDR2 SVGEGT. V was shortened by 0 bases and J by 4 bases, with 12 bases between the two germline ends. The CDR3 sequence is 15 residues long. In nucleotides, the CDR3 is TGTGCCAGCAGTTACTCGCAATCGTTCGGAGAGACCCAGTACTTC. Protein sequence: CASSYSQSFGETQYF.

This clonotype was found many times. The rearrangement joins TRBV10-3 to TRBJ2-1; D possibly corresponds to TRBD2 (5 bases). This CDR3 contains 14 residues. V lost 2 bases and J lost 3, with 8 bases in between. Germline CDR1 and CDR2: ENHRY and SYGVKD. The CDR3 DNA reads TGTGCCATCAGTGAGCTTGGAGGCTACAATGAGCAGTTCTTC. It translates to CAISELGGYNEQFF.

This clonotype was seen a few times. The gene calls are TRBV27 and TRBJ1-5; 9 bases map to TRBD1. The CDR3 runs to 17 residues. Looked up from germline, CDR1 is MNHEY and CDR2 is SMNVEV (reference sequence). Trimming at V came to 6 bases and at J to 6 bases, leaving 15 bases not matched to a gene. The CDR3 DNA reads TGTGCCAGCAGGTTAACAGGGGGCTCGACCTCTTCTCAGCCCCAGCATTTT. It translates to CASRLTGGSTSSQPQHF.

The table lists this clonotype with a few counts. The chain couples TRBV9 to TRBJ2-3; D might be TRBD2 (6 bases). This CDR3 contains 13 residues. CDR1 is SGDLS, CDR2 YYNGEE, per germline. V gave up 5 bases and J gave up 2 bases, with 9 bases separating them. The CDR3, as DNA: TGTGCCAGCAGTCGCGGGGACACAGATACGCAGTATTTT. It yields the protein CASSRGDTDTQYF.

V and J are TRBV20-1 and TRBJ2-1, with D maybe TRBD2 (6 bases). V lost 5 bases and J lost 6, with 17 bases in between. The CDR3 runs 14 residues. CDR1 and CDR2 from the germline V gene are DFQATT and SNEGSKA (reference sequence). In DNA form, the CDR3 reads TGCAGTGCTCTGGGGGGTAGATCGGGCAATGAGCAGTTCTTC. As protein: CSALGGRSGNEQFF.

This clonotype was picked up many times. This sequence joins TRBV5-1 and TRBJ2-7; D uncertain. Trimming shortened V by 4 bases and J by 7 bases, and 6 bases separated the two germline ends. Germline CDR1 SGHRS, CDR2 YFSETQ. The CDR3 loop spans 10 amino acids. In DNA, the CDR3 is TGCGCCAGCAGCGACGTTGAGCAGTACTTC. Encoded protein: CASSDVEQYF.

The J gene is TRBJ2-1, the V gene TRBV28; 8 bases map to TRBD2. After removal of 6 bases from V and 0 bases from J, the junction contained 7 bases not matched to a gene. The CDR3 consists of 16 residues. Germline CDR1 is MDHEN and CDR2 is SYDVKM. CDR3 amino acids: CASRPGGTVSYNEQFF. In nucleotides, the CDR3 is TGTGCCAGCAGGCCGGGAGGGACCGTCTCCTACAATGAGCAGTTCTTC. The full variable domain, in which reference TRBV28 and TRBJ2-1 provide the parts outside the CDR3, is DVKVTQSSRYLVKRTGEKVFLECVQDMDHENMFWYRQDPGLGLRLIYFSYDVKMKEKGDIPEGYSVSREKKERFSLILESASTNQTSMYLCASRPGGTVSYNEQFFGPGTRLTVL.

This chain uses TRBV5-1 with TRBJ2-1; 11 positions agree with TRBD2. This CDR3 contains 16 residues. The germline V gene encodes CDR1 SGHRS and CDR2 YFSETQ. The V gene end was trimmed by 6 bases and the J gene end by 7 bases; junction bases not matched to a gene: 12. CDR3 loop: CASTQTGTSGGNEQFF. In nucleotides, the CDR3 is TGCGCCAGCACCCAAACCGGGACTAGCGGCGGGAATGAGCAGTTCTTC.

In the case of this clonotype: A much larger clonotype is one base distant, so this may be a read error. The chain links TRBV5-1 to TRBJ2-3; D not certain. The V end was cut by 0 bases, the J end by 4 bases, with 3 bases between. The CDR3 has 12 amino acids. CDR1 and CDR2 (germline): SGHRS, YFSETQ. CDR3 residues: CASSLDSDTQYF. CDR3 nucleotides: TGCGCCAGCAGCTTGGATTCAGATACGCAGTATTTT.

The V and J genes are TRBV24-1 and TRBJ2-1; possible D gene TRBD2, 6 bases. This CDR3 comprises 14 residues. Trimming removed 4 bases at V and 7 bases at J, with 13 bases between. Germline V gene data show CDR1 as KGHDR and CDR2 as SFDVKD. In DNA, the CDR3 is TGTGCCACCAGTGAACCTGGGACTTCTAATGAGCAGTTCTTC. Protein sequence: CATSEPGTSNEQFF.

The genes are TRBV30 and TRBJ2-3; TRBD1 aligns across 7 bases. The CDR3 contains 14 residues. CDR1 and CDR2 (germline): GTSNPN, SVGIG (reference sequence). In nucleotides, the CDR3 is TGTGCTTCGACAGGGAATAAGATAACAGATACGCAGTATTTT. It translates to CASTGNKITDTQYF.

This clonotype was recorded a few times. The CDR3 DNA reads as TGTGCCAGCAGATCCGGGACAGGGGGTAACAATGAGCAGTTCTTC. It translates to CASRSGTGGNNEQFF. This rearrangement joins TRBV6-1 to TRBJ2-1; TRBD1 agrees at 11 bases. CDR3 length equals 15 residues. V was clipped by 6 bases and J by 5 bases; unmatched bases: 6. In germline, CDR1 is MNHNS, CDR2 SASEGT.

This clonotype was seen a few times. In DNA, the CDR3 is TGTGCCAGCAGCAGCGACAGGAGCAGGACCCAGTACTTC. It translates to CASSSDRSRTQYF. The chain recombines TRBV11-2 with TRBJ2-5, with a possible D match to TRBD1 (6 bases). The CDR3 consists of 13 residues. Germline V gene sequence: CDR1 SGHAT, CDR2 FQNNGV. Trimming removed 5 bases from V and 7 bases from J, with 14 bases in between.

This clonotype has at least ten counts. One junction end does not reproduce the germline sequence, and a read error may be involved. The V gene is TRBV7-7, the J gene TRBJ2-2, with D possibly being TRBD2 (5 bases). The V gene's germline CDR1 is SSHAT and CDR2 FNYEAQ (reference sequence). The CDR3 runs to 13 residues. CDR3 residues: CASSTRESGELFF. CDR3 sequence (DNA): TGTGCTAGCAGCACGAGGGAGTCCGGGGAGCTGTTTTTT.

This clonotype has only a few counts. The CDR3 region is CAADRKQSYTF. The CDR3 DNA follows: TGTGCCGCGGACAGGAAACAGAGCTACACCTTC. This chain joins TRBV30 and TRBJ1-2, with TRBD1 identical over 7 bases. Germline V gene sequence: CDR1 GTSNPN, CDR2 SVGIG (reference sequence). The CDR3 totals 11 residues. V trimming: 8 bases; J trimming: 9 bases; junction bases outside the gene matches: 9.

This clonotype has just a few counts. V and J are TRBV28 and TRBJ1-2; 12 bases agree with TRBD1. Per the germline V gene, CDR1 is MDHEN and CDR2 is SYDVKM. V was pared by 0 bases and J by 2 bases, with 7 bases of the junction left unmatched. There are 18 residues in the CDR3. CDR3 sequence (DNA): TGTGCCAGCAGTTTATGGACTCGGGGACAGGGGGCGAACTATGGCTACACCTTC. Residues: CASSLWTRGQGANYGYTF.

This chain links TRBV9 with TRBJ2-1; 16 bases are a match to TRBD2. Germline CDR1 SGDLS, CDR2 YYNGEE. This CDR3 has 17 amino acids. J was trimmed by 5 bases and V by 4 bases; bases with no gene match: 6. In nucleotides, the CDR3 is TGTGCCAGCAGCTACGGGACTAGCGGGAGGGGAGACAATGAGCAGTTCTTC. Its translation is CASSYGTSGRGDNEQFF.

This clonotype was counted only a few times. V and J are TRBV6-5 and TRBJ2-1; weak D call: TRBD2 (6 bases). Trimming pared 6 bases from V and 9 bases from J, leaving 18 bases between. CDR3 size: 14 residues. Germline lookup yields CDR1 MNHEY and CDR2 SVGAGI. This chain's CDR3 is CASSPPLGRSEQFF. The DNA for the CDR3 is TGTGCCAGCAGCCCTCCCCTGGGGAGGAGTGAGCAGTTCTTC.

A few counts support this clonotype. CDR3 sequence reads: CASSSGGTSGRLYEQYF. In DNA form, the CDR3 reads TGTGCCAGCAGTTCGGGTGGTACTAGCGGGAGGCTGTACGAGCAGTACTTC. J is TRBJ2-7 and V is TRBV28; 12 bases are shared with TRBD2. The CDR3 runs 17 residues. Germline V gene lookup returns CDR1 MDHEN and CDR2 SYDVKM. V lost 4 bases to trimming and J lost 4 bases; unmatched junction nucleotides: 11.